This is a list of T cell receptor beta chains from one sample in a study of T cell repertoires in cytomegalovirus infection. TCRdb re-analysed the reads in MiXCR, keeping a single row per CDR3 protein. The sample gives 350,000 to 500,000 distinct CDR3 sequences, approximately 32% of which show up once; approximately 13% is in the top ten. The specimen was PBMCs. Every receptor here comes from a human donor in good health (CMV status not recorded). Some clones in this sample may be carry-over from other donors' samples. The conserved cysteine and the conserved F or W are not part of the CDR3 here.

CDR3aa	v_gene	j_gene
ASSGLAGGDTQY	TRBV6-2/TRBV6-3	TRBJ2-3
ASSISDSSNEKLF	TRBV5-1	TRBJ1-4
ASSFALRGFLEKLF	TRBV12-3/TRBV12-4	TRBJ1-4
ASSFDYARY	TRBV11-2	TRBJ2-3
ASNLPTGGNTEAF	TRBV7-9	TRBJ1-1
ASSPGTAKRHEQY	TRBV6-2/TRBV6-3	TRBJ2-7
ASRIPTGNYGYT	TRBV19	TRBJ1-2
SAPEKGQENQPQH	TRBV20-1	TRBJ1-5
ASSYSRSRGTYEQY	TRBV6-5	TRBJ2-7
ASSLVGLVVNEQY	TRBV7-2	.
ASQKFLGETQY	TRBV2	TRBJ2-5
ASSVDTKETQY	TRBV5-4	TRBJ2-5
SARRGRAGQETQY	TRBV20-1	TRBJ2-5
ASSQDPGQGAFDEQF	TRBV14	TRBJ2-1
ASSLDRVWTEAF	TRBV12-3/TRBV12-4	TRBJ1-1
ASSWGNTIY	TRBV6-5	TRBJ1-3
ASSERQGSSGYT	TRBV2	TRBJ1-2
ASSLQGPIGKLF	TRBV7-9	TRBJ1-4
ASSPVGVMDTIY	TRBV28	TRBJ1-3
ASSPFSYEQY	TRBV11-2	TRBJ2-7
ASNGVRGVSTDTQY	TRBV28	TRBJ2-3
ASSQDTMNTEAF	TRBV4-2	TRBJ1-1
ASSPVAGTEKLF	TRBV19	TRBJ1-4